This T cell receptor beta chain derives from a study of human CD8 memory T cell subsets. The authors made TCR beta libraries using UMI-labeled 5' RACE. TCRdb reworked the 5' RACE reads into one entry per CDR3 protein, no DNA. This table holds roughly 4,700 distinct CDR3 sequences. The sequence was obtained from a human donor in good health. The specimen was CD8+ T cells from PBMCs.

The CDR3 reads CASSGEASTDTQYF. V gene TRBV6-4 combines with J gene TRBJ2-3. The CDR3 has 14 residues. Per the germline V gene, CDR1 is MRHNA and CDR2 is SNTAGT.